This T cell receptor (beta chain) emerged from a study of T cell responses to AZD1222 COVID-19 vaccine. Points from the study as a whole: The study reported that nearly half of spike-specific TCRs target unmutated variant regions. The breadth and depth of Spike-specific TCRs increased once two AZD1222 doses had been given. Without day 14 samples, only post-peak T cell repertoires were studied.

This clone was counted only a few times. No antigen is known for it. The analysis combined second doses at about 4 or about 12 weeks. Sequencing was performed with immunoSEQ multiplex PCR; in TCRdb, only in-frame clones are kept and a portion is missing. The table includes just over 90,000 clones, 80% to 90% detected once. The CDR3 has 17 residues. Trimming cost V 4 bases and J 0 bases, with 14 bases left between them. Germline assignment: CDR1 SGDLS and CDR2 YYNGEE. Specimen: peripheral blood, collected 28 days after the second AZD1222 dose. This receptor was taken from an adult who received the AZD1222 COVID-19 vaccine. The V gene is TRBV9, the J gene TRBJ1-6; D call uncertain. Here the CDR3 DNA reads TGTGCCAGCAGCCTTGAAAGTCGTAGCTCCTATAATTCACCCCTCCACTTT. Its protein is CASSLESRSSYNSPLHF.